The 3 T cell receptor beta chains below all came from one sample that was sequenced in a study of T cells in Graves' hyperthyroidism and ophthalmopathy. RNA transcripts gave rise to amplified TCR beta CDR3 regions. HTBI primers drove first-round RT-PCR of the TCR CDR3. TCRdb processed the multiplex PCR reads anew with MiXCR; each CDR3 protein has one entry. The sample shows about 700,000 distinct CDR3 sequences, 11% to 15% of them seen only once. Specimen: blood. These receptors were obtained from a young woman with Graves' hyperthyroidism.

This clonotype has at least ten counts. The rearrangement links TRBV20-1 to TRBJ2-5; 12 bases align to TRBD2. Trimming took 5 bases from V and 5 from J; bases not matched to a gene: 6. The CDR3 has 14 amino acids. Germline lookup yields CDR1 DFQATT and CDR2 SNEGSKA (reference sequence). CDR3 bases: TGCAGTGCTCTGACTAGCGGGAGAACGGAGACCCAGTACTTC. Translation gives CSALTSGRTETQYF.

The chain is built from TRBV20-1 and TRBJ1-4; a weak D match, TRBD1 (5 bases). The germline CDR1 and CDR2 sequences are DFQATT and SNEGSKA (reference sequence). V was trimmed by 5 bases and J by 0 bases, leaving 16 bases between them. The CDR3 covers 16 residues. In DNA, the CDR3 is TGCAGTGCTGAAATACCAGGGCTTGCAACTAATGAAAAACTGTTTTTT. It yields the protein CSAEIPGLATNEKLFF.

In its sample, this clonotype was seen a few times. The chain recombines TRBV7-9 with TRBJ2-7; D is tentatively TRBD1 or TRBD2 (6 bases each). Germline loops: CDR1 SEHNR, CDR2 FQNEAQ (reference sequence). V lost 7 bases, J lost 4 bases, and 23 bases lay in between. The CDR3 totals 16 residues. CDR3 sequence reads: CASTSTGAGGVYEQYF. CDR3 sequence (DNA): TGTGCCAGCACCTCCACGGGGGCAGGCGGTGTATACGAGCAGTACTTC.